These 20 T cell receptor beta chains share one sample of origin, sequenced in a study of tumor-infiltrating lymphocytes in primary liver carcinoma. The source material, 20-30 mg of unsorted bulk tissue, was used to co-extract RNA and DNA. TCR beta cDNA came from roughly 550 ng total RNA, primed with a constant-region primer. For TCR beta, libraries were produced by three nested multiplex PCR rounds using slightly modified ARM-PCR. TRBV1-TRBV30 forward primers paired with a C-beta reverse primer were used in the first two PCR rounds, which ran approximately 10 cycles each. One entry per CDR3 protein results from TCRdb running MiXCR on the multiplex PCR reads. Of some 40,000 distinct CDR3 sequences listed, more than 60% were seen once; the top ten hold approximately 40%. Sequencing used tumor-adjacent normal liver tissue. The receptors derive from a man between 35 and 55 years old with primary liver carcinoma and hepatitis B virus infection.

The genes are TRBV4-2 and TRBJ2-7; D may match TRBD1 or TRBD2 (7 bases each). V gave up 7 bases and J gave up 0 bases, with 16 bases separating them. This CDR3 is built from 15 residues. From germline, CDR1 is LGHNA and CDR2 YNFKEQ. The CDR3 DNA sequence: TGTGCCAGCAAACAAGAGCGGGACAGCTCCTACGAGCAGTACTTC. It yields the protein CASKQERDSSYEQYF.

For this clonotype: An end of the junction differs from the germline gene, which may be a read error. V is TRBV10-3 and J is TRBJ1-6, with D perhaps TRBD1 (5 bases). CDR1 and CDR2 (germline): ENHRY, SYGVKD. The CDR3 contains 18 residues. CDR3 DNA sequence: TGTGGCATCAGTGGGGCGAGCGGAGGCGCGTCTAATAATTCACCCCTTCACTTT. It is translated as CGISGASGGASNNSPLHF.

The chain links TRBV6-1 to TRBJ2-7; 8 positions agree with TRBD2. V trimming: 5 bases; J trimming: 2 bases; junction bases outside the gene matches: 14. Germline V CDR1 and CDR2: MNHNS, SASEGT. The CDR3 length is 17 residues. As DNA, the CDR3 is TGTGCCAGCAGTCGACTAGCGTGTGCGAAATCGGCCTACGAGCAGTACTTC. It codes for CASSRLACAKSAYEQYF.

The chain links TRBV6-2 or TRBV6-3 to TRBJ1-2; D ambiguous. The CDR3 is 12 amino acids. The germline CDR1 and CDR2 sequences are MNHEY and SVGEGT. CDR3 nucleotide sequence: TGTGTCGGCAGCCCAACAGCCTATGGCTACACCTTC. It specifies CVGSPTAYGYTF.

As to this clonotype: Because the CDR3 is missing its conserved closing phenylalanine or tryptophan, this is likely a read error. This chain uses TRBV4-1 with TRBJ2-7; the D gene is possibly TRBD1 (6 bases). V lost 4 bases to trimming and J lost 7 bases, with 20 bases between them. The V gene's germline CDR1 is MGHRA and CDR2 YSYEKL. This CDR3 spans 15 amino acids. The CDR3 spells CASSRGLQQGNEQYL. The CDR3 nucleotides are TGCGCCAGCAGCCGAGGATTACAACAGGGAAATGAGCAGTACCTC.

The count of this clonotype is one. A read error is likely, as this CDR3 ends without the conserved phenylalanine or tryptophan. The rearrangement joins TRBV7-9 to TRBJ1-2; D perhaps matches TRBD1 (6 bases). The V end lost 10 bases, the J end lost 6 bases, and 21 bases lay between the germline ends. The CDR3 sequence is 14 residues long. The germline V gene has CDR1 SEHNR and CDR2 FQNEAQ (reference sequence). CDR3 nucleotides: TGTGCCATCAGATGGGATAGGGGGTTTCATGGCTACACCCTC. Residues: CAIRWDRGFHGYTL.

This clonotype occurred a few times. The chain combines TRBV6-2 or TRBV6-3 with TRBJ2-3, with 9 nucleotides matching TRBD1. V dropped 3 bases and J dropped 3; count of bases not matched to a gene: 7. Germline lookup yields CDR1 MNHEY and CDR2 SVGEGT. The CDR3 is 16 amino acids. CDR3 protein: CASSYGRQGVTDTQYF. The CDR3 region has the DNA TGTGCCAGCAGTTATGGTAGACAGGGGGTGACAGATACGCAGTATTTT.

About this clonotype itself: At one boundary the junction diverges from the germline segment, which might be a read error. The chain combines TRBV11-2 with TRBJ2-5, with 8 bases that match TRBD2. This CDR3 is 18 amino acids long. In germline, CDR1 is SGHAT, CDR2 FQNNGV. The chain's CDR3 is CSSSPSSIQGIERETQCF. As DNA, the CDR3 is TGTTCCAGCAGCCCTAGCTCAATCCAGGGTATTGAGCGGGAGACCCAGTGCTTC.

The gene calls are TRBV6-5 and TRBJ1-1; D ambiguous. Germline loops: CDR1 MNHEY, CDR2 SVGAGI. Trimming removed 7 bases from V and 1 base from J, with 16 bases in between. The CDR3 extends over 15 amino acids. CDR3 protein: CASTPLYPENTEAFF. In DNA, the CDR3 is TGTGCCAGCACCCCCTTATATCCCGAGAACACTGAAGCTTTCTTT.

By sample fraction, this clonotype is medium-sized (0.01 to 0.1%). The V gene is TRBV7-8, the J gene TRBJ2-5; 7 bases match TRBD2. The V gene end was trimmed by 5 bases and the J gene end by 3 bases; junction bases not matched to a gene: 12. CDR3 size: 16 residues. Germline V CDR1 and CDR2: SGHVS, FQNEAQ. The CDR3 nucleotides are TGTGCCAGCAGCCGAAGGGCGGGAGTGAGGGAAGAGACCCAGTACTTC. This sequence encodes CASSRRAGVREETQYF. Combining the CDR3 with reference TRBV7-8 and TRBJ2-5 gives the whole variable domain GAGVSQSPRYKVAKRGQDVALRCDPISGHVSLFWYQQALGQGPEFLTYFQNEAQLDKSGLPSDRFFAERPEGSVSTLKIQRTQQEDSAVYLCASSRRAGVREETQYFGPGTRLLVL.

Of note for this clonotype: In this CDR3 the conserved last residue, phenylalanine or tryptophan, is missing, so a read error is likely. The V gene is TRBV29-1, the J gene TRBJ1-1, with TRBD1 as a possible D gene (5 bases). The CDR3 spans 12 residues. Germline CDR1 reads SQVTM; CDR2 reads ANQGSEA. CDR3 DNA sequence: TGCAACGTTGACGGGGGTCCCAGGGAGGCTTTCCTT. Amino acids: CNVDGGPREAFL.

Concerning this clonotype itself: The junction does not match germline at one end; this may be a read error. J is TRBJ2-7 and V is TRBV6-2 or TRBV6-3; maybe TRBD2 (6 bases). This CDR3 is 14 amino acids long. Germline loops: CDR1 MNHEY, CDR2 SVGEGT. The DNA of the CDR3 is TGTGCCATCAGTTACTCTGCTAGCGTGGACGAGCAGTACTTC. This sequence encodes CAISYSASVDEQYF.

As concerns this clonotype: At one of its ends the junction is not consistent with the germline gene, which may arise from a read error. The chain couples TRBV5-4 to TRBJ2-5; D gene ambiguous. The CDR3 consists of 12 residues. The germline gives CDR1 SGHNT, CDR2 YYREEE (reference sequence). The CDR3 sequence: CASSSFLESQYF. The DNA for the CDR3 is TGTGCCAGCAGCTCGTTTCTAGAGTCCCAGTACTTC.

In the case of this clonotype: Germline is not matched at one junction end, which may reflect a read error. The rearrangement uses TRBV12-3 or TRBV12-4 and TRBJ2-7; D may be TRBD2 (6 bases). The CDR3 extends over 15 amino acids. CDR3 sequence: CTSRTGLLSFYEQYF. In DNA, the CDR3 is TGTACCAGCAGAACGGGACTCCTAAGCTTCTACGAGCAGTACTTC.

About this clonotype: A junction end diverges from the germline sequence, so it may reflect a read error. This sequence joins TRBV6-1 and TRBJ1-1; D remains unclear. Germline V CDR1 and CDR2: MNHNS, SASEGT. CDR3 length: 15 amino acids. The CDR3 DNA sequence: TGTGCCAGCAGTGAAGACGGACGGGGAAACAATGAAGTTTTCTTT. This encodes CASSEDGRGNNEVFF.

This clonotype has more than one count but fewer than ten. This chain joins TRBV5-4 and TRBJ1-5; D remains unclear. This CDR3 spans 15 amino acids. Germline V CDR1 and CDR2: SGHNT, YYREEE (reference sequence). This CDR3 is CAGSRDGNSNQPQHF. Written as DNA, the CDR3 is TGTGCAGGCAGCCGCGACGGAAATAGCAATCAGCCCCAGCATTTT.

Details on this clonotype: The germline gene is not matched at one end of the junction; a read error may be the cause. The chain carries TRBV6-2 or TRBV6-3 and TRBJ1-1; possible D gene TRBD1, 6 bases. The CDR3 spans 14 residues. Germline assignment: CDR1 MNHEY and CDR2 SVGEGT. CDR3 protein: CVSQRGGMKTEAFF. CDR3 sequence (DNA): TGTGTCAGTCAGCGAGGGGGGATGAAGACTGAAGCTTTCTTT.

On this clonotype: At one boundary the junction diverges from the germline segment, which might be a read error. V and J are TRBV24-1 and TRBJ2-1, with 7 bases matching TRBD2. Per germline, CDR1 KGHDR and CDR2 SFDVKD. The CDR3 loop spans 11 amino acids. CDR3 DNA: TGTTCCACCAGTGACGGCGTGGGGGGGTTCTTT. Protein sequence: CSTSDGVGGFF.

Notes on this clonotype: The junction departs from germline at one end; a sequencing error may be responsible. Here the CDR3 DNA reads TGTGCCAGCGGCTTAACTAGCGGTCTAGCGGGAGGGCCGGGCCTCAATGAACAGTTCTTC. Protein: CASGLTSGLAGGPGLNEQFF. The V and J genes are TRBV7-3 and TRBJ2-1; 12 bases map to TRBD2. Looked up from germline, CDR1 is SGHTA and CDR2 is FQGTGA. This CDR3 comprises 20 residues.

Remarks on this clonotype: At one of its ends the junction is not consistent with the germline gene, which may arise from a read error. The genes are TRBV29-1 and TRBJ1-4; the D is unclear. Germline CDR1 SQVTM, CDR2 ANQGSEA. The CDR3 sequence is 13 residues long. In DNA, the CDR3 is TGCAGCGTTGACGGAGGGATGGATGGAAAACTGCTTTTT. The encoded protein is CSVDGGMDGKLLF.